The 21 T cell receptor beta chains given below trace back to one sample, sequenced in a study of beta chain features in type 1 diabetes. Sequencing targeted expressed TCRB transcripts, as all isolated RNA had been reverse transcribed. The method was immunoSEQ multiplex PCR; TCRdb's version includes in-frame clones alone and lacks a portion of them. The sample consists of 450,000 to 550,000 clones, about 29% of them appearing once. The sequencing input was naive CD4+ T cells from blood. The receptor source for this set is a man aged 18 to 29 in good health.

This chain connects TRBV5-4 to TRBJ2-3; 7 positions agree with TRBD1. The CDR3 consists of 17 residues. Germline CDR1 reads SGHNT; CDR2 reads YYREEE (reference sequence). J gave up 3 bases and V 2 bases, and 12 bases lay outside the gene matches. CDR3 in DNA: TGTGCCAGCAGCTTCCACCGCGACAGGGCCGAAACAGATACGCAGTATTTT. It specifies CASSFHRDRAETDTQYF.

The chain uses TRBV5-6 and TRBJ1-5; D gene ambiguous. Germline values: CDR1 SGHDT, CDR2 YYEEEE. Trimming cost V 1 base and J 7 bases, with 12 bases left between them. CDR3 length: 14 amino acids. The CDR3 DNA follows: TGTGCCAGCAGCTTGTCACGTCTTGGACAGCCCCAGCATTTT. Its protein is CASSLSRLGQPQHF.

This clone came up a few times. Germline and junction disagree at one end, which may indicate a read error. The chain is built from TRBV30 and TRBJ2-1, with 7 bases aligning to TRBD1. Germline V CDR1 and CDR2: GTSNPN, SVGIG (reference sequence). CDR3 length: 14 amino acids. CDR3 sequence: CAWEGGKGYSEQFF. DNA for the CDR3: TGTGCCTGGGAAGGGGGCAAGGGTTACAGTGAGCAGTTCTTC.

This clone was observed a handful of times. V and J are TRBV15 and TRBJ1-1, with unresolved D. Trimming stripped 9 bases from V and 8 bases from J, with 13 bases between. The length of the CDR3 is 11 residues. Germline CDR1 and CDR2: LNHNV and YYDKDF (reference sequence). DNA for the CDR3: TGTGCCACTGGGGATCTTCCGGAAGCTTTCTTT. It translates to CATGDLPEAFF.

The gene calls are TRBV11-2 and TRBJ1-5; no clear D. The ends were cut back, 5 bases at V and 4 bases at J, with 18 bases in the middle. CDR1 and CDR2 (germline): SGHAT, FQNNGV. The CDR3 has 16 amino acids. The CDR3 region has the DNA TGTGCCAGCAGCCTCAGTAGCGGGCCGATTAATCAGCCCCAGCATTTT. It encodes CASSLSSGPINQPQHF.

On this clone: The sample contains more than one DNA sequence encoding this CDR3. The J gene is TRBJ1-1, the V gene TRBV2; D is perhaps TRBD1 (5 bases). V shed 6 bases and J shed 2 bases, with 10 bases lying between them. The CDR3 loop spans 13 amino acids. CDR1 is SNHLY, CDR2 FYNNEI, per germline. CDR3 residues: CASSLQVNTEAFF. As DNA, the CDR3 is TGTGCCAGCAGCCTACAGGTTAACACTGAAGCTTTCTTT.

This clone was picked up a small number of times. The chain has TRBV28 and TRBJ2-6, with a tentative D call TRBD2 (5 bases). Germline V gene lookup returns CDR1 MDHEN and CDR2 SYDVKM. The CDR3 runs 19 residues. V was shortened by 6 bases and J by 4 bases, with 25 bases between the two germline ends. As DNA, the CDR3 is TGTGCCAGCAGCCTGCCTTTCGGACTGGATAGGTTAGGGGCCAACGTCCTGACTTTC. It encodes CASSLPFGLDRLGANVLTF.

This rearrangement joins TRBV29-1 to TRBJ2-1; 7 bases agree with TRBD2. The V gene end was trimmed by 5 bases and the J gene end by 0 bases; junction bases not matched to a gene: 7. Germline-derived CDR1 and CDR2 are SQVTM and ANQGSEA. The CDR3 covers 15 residues. The CDR3 spells CSVRDYLSSYNEQFF. CDR3 nucleotides: TGCAGCGTTCGGGACTACCTAAGCTCCTACAATGAGCAGTTCTTC.

The rearrangement links TRBV30 to TRBJ2-1; a possible D gene is TRBD2 (5 bases). V dropped 0 bases and J dropped 13 bases, with 10 bases sitting between them. The germline gives CDR1 GTSNPN, CDR2 SVGIG (reference sequence). This CDR3 is built from 11 residues. CDR3: CAWSVGVTQFF. Here the CDR3 DNA reads TGTGCCTGGAGTGTCGGGGTCACCCAGTTCTTC.

The gene calls are TRBV28 and TRBJ1-1; a possible D gene is TRBD1 (5 bases). The CDR3 covers 16 residues. Germline CDR1 MDHEN, CDR2 SYDVKM. Trimming left V 2 bases short and J 2 bases short, with 15 bases between. CDR3 loop: CASSLQRTTLNTEAFF. The CDR3 region has the DNA TGTGCCAGCAGTTTACAACGGACAACGTTAAACACTGAAGCTTTCTTT.

This clone has a handful of counts. V gene TRBV10-3 combines with J gene TRBJ2-1; 7 bases fit TRBD2. V lost 6 bases and J lost 8; bases outside the gene matches: 4. Germline V CDR1 and CDR2: ENHRY, SYGVKD. The CDR3 has 12 residues. The CDR3 protein is CAISLAGDEQFF. CDR3 sequence (DNA): TGTGCCATCAGCCTGGCGGGAGATGAGCAGTTCTTC.

This chain uses TRBV28 with TRBJ1-2; 9 nucleotides line up with TRBD1. The CDR3 runs 16 residues. Trimming removed 2 bases from V and 2 bases from J; junction bases left unmatched: 6. CDR1 MDHEN and CDR2 SYDVKM come from the germline V gene. CDR3 sequence: CASSLRQGQGNYGYTF. The CDR3 DNA is TGTGCCAGCAGTTTACGCCAGGGACAGGGAAACTATGGCTACACCTTC.

The genes are TRBV9 and TRBJ2-1; tentative D call: TRBD2 (6 bases). Trimming pared 6 bases from V and 0 bases from J, leaving 13 bases between. From germline, CDR1 is SGDLS and CDR2 YYNGEE. The CDR3 covers 15 residues. CDR3 residues: CASTGGGLSYNEQFF. DNA of the CDR3: TGTGCCAGCACAGGTGGGGGACTCTCCTACAATGAGCAGTTCTTC.

J is TRBJ2-3 and V is TRBV9, with D perhaps TRBD2 (6 bases). The CDR3 has 15 residues. With 8 bases removed from V and 2 bases from J, the gap between germline ends came to 18 bases. The V gene's germline CDR1 is SGDLS and CDR2 YYNGEE. The CDR3 coding sequence is TGTGCCAGTGGCGGGAAGGAGCGGGTCACAGATACGCAGTATTTT. Amino acids: CASGGKERVTDTQYF.

This clone occurred once. The rearrangement uses TRBV19 and TRBJ2-2, with 7 bases matching TRBD2. CDR1 and CDR2 from the germline V gene are LNHDA and SQIVND (reference sequence). The CDR3 spans 14 residues. With 7 bases clipped from V and 4 bases from J, the junction kept 6 bases outside the gene matches. In DNA form, the CDR3 reads TGTGCCAGTAAGAGGGGCGGGGGCACCGGGGAGCTGTTTTTT. Translated, it gives CASKRGGGTGELFF.

This clone was counted between two and nine times. CDR3 residues: CSAPSYSYNEQFF. The CDR3 nucleotides read TGCAGCGCCCCTAGTTACTCCTACAATGAGCAGTTCTTC. The V and J genes are TRBV29-1 and TRBJ2-1, with D unclear. This CDR3 has 13 amino acids. Trimming took off 7 bases at V and 0 bases at J, with 10 bases between the two ends. The germline CDR1 and CDR2 sequences are SQVTM and ANQGSEA.

This sequence joins TRBV30 and TRBJ2-7; 7 nucleotides agree with TRBD2. CDR3 size: 18 residues. Germline CDR1 and CDR2: GTSNPN and SVGIG (reference sequence). The V segment lost 7 bases and the J segment 4 bases; nucleotides outside the gene matches: 25. The CDR3 loop is CALREGKRTEGSRYEQYF. CDR3 nucleotide sequence: TGTGCCTTGAGGGAGGGGAAAAGAACCGAAGGTAGTAGATACGAGCAGTACTTC.

Here the CDR3 DNA reads TGTGCCAGCACCCGCGGGGCTAGCGGGAGTCCTGGGGCCAACGTCCTGACTTTC. It is translated as CASTRGASGSPGANVLTF. The V and J genes are TRBV7-9 and TRBJ2-6, with TRBD2 matching over 10 bases. This CDR3 is 18 amino acids long. Germline assignment: CDR1 SEHNR and CDR2 FQNEAQ (reference sequence). J was trimmed by 2 bases and V by 7 bases; bases with no gene match: 11.

This chain links TRBV6-5 with TRBJ2-7; the match to TRBD1 covers 7 bases. The CDR3 extends over 16 amino acids. Germline-derived CDR1 and CDR2 are MNHEY and SVGAGI. Trimming cost V 3 bases and J 0 bases; bases outside gene matches: 8. The CDR3 loop is CASSYSLRDSSYEQYF. The CDR3 DNA is TGTGCCAGCAGTTATAGTCTTCGGGACAGCTCCTACGAGCAGTACTTC.

The chain carries TRBV4-3 and TRBJ1-5, with TRBD1 as a possible D gene (5 bases). The CDR3 is 19 amino acids. V shed 0 bases and J shed 4 bases, with 22 bases lying between them. The V gene's germline CDR1 is LGHNA and CDR2 YSLEER. The CDR3 region has the DNA TGCGCCAGCAGCCAAGATTGGGGCTTGGGCGGGATAGGTAATCAGCCCCAGCATTTT. The encoded protein is CASSQDWGLGGIGNQPQHF.

The chain joins TRBV7-9 to TRBJ2-1, with D maybe TRBD1 (5 bases). Germline V gives CDR1 SEHNR, CDR2 FQNEAQ (reference sequence). Trimming shortened V by 5 bases and J by 3 bases, and 8 bases separated the two germline ends. This CDR3 is 13 amino acids long. The CDR3: CASSVGHYNEQFF. In nucleotides, the CDR3 is TGTGCCAGCAGCGTAGGACACTACAATGAGCAGTTCTTC.